This T cell receptor (beta chain) is from a study of radiation and T cells in renal cell carcinoma (dated by TCRdb to the early 2020s). Turning to the overall study: The samples were obtained from a clinical trial, where primary renal cell carcinomas were treated with 15 Gy stereotactic body radiation therapy and then removed by nephrectomy 4 weeks afterward. A total of 3.5 million to 4.5 million unique CDR3 nucleotide sequences, encoding 2.5 million to 3 million unique CDR3 amino acid sequences, were found across all 50 or so samples. A total of 50 to 60 samples underwent TCR beta sequencing, made up of roughly 26 tumors and about 27 peripheral blood samples. Points the paper makes about the study in general: Because the trial had a single-armed design, the trial could not examine how radiation dose or scheduling affected the TCR repertoire. Because pretreatment tumor biopsies were not available, the baseline intratumoral presence of clonotypes could not be determined. Changes in the blood repertoire were not tracked past 4 weeks after treatment. In blood, the top tumor clonotypes increased between baseline and 2 weeks post-radiation and then shrank by 4 weeks, which suggests that tumor-resident clones expanded only transiently.

TCR beta libraries were generated from genomic DNA with the immunoSEQ kit, following the manufacturer's recommendations. For library preparation, a first multiplex PCR was performed with proprietary primers, followed by a second PCR in which unique barcodes were added, and bead cleanups were performed after each round. Each sample batch included a kit-provided positive control reaction and a negative control reaction. The final libraries were assessed on an Agilent 4200 TapeStation D1000 ScreenTape, pooled by volume, and quantified by qPCR. Sequencing ran on an Illumina NextSeq500 with a MidOutput 150-cycle cartridge, using 156 Read1 and 15 Index1 cycles with kit custom primers. The pooled library was loaded at approximately 1 pM, and around 18% PhiX control was spiked in. The original pipeline was this. Vendor-processed data were analyzed in R, and a clonotype was defined as all T cells sharing the same CDR3 nucleotide sequence. In the clone abundance analyses, frequencies in each sample were normalized to that sample's 10,000 most abundant clones. Public T cell clones, which averaged fewer than five per sample, were removed prior to analysis. Tumor-enriched clonotypes and baseline blood-enriched clonotypes were defined as those with an abundance difference of at least 32-fold between compartments. A beta-binomial differential abundance model was applied to find clonotypes that expanded or contracted between blood time points. The Baroni-Urbani and Buser coefficient was used to measure tumor-blood repertoire similarity, and groups were compared with two-tailed Wilcoxon tests in R. Imported from immuneACCESS, the table was reduced by TCRdb to in-frame sequences with V and J called. These copies leave out some clones; in studies compared against another copy, an unresolved V gene accounts for under half, and the cause of the remainder is not known. V, J and clone size were drawn from that table, and D and trimming were deduced from the DNA. The sample contains about 91,000 clones, 82% of them found a single time. The ten largest clones take up 5% to 7.5% of the sample.

Including cysteine and phenylalanine, the CDR3 has 16 amino acids. Left in the record is the CDR3 DNA by itself, 48 bases read in frame from the first base. Taken from the germline V gene, the CDR1 and CDR2 loops are MGHRA and YSYEKL. The germline V and J ends show losses of 3 bases and 7 bases respectively, and no gene match explains 13 bases of the junction. Turning to this clone: Its antigen is unknown. No qualities accompany the bases; no much larger clone lies one base away.

The label giving this sample's time point can be read as: baseline pretreatment blood. The sample's treatment or condition, from its label and the paper: 15 Gy SBRT to primary tumor, nephrectomy 4 weeks later. Serial peripheral blood from radiation-treated patients was sampled at baseline, 2 weeks and 4 weeks after SBRT to track tumor-enriched clonotypes. All patients had renal cell carcinoma with clear cell pathology. Genomic DNA for TCR sequencing was prepared using the QIAamp DNA Blood Mini Kit (Qiagen). The analyses included just those samples that passed every quality control check. The clonotype was recovered from a man aged 60-69 years with renal cell carcinoma. In this chain, TRBV4-1 is recombined with TRBJ2-7, with 9 junctional bases fitting TRBD2. Material: blood, obtained from a patient whose treatment included radiotherapy and nephrectomy. The CDR3 reads CASSQIAHSGSLEQYF. The DNA is TGCGCCAGCAGCCAGATAGCTCATAGCGGGAGTCTAGAGCAGTACTTC.